The rows below give T cell receptor beta chains drawn from one sample of a study of T cells after posttransplantation cyclophosphamide. Libraries were prepared by immunoSEQ multiplex PCR; TCRdb keeps only in-frame clonotypes and omits some of them. Among fewer than 55,000 clones listed, approximately 94% were seen once. The sequencing sample was made of PBMCs. Source of these receptors: a woman younger than 45 in good health and a related stem cell transplant donor. Both conserved end residues are part of each CDR3. The order of the fields is clone size, J gene, D gene, V gene, CDR3 DNA, CDR3 protein. The D gene is left open where the match is weak. The size of a clone is reported for some rows only, either as once, few or many, or as a class for expanded clones.

abundance: once; j_gene: TRBJ1-3; d_gene: NA; v_gene: TRBV7-2; CDR3nt: TGTGCCAGCAGCTTAGCCCCGGGAAACACCATATATTTT; CDR3aa: CASSLAPGNTIYF
abundance: NA; j_gene: TRBJ2-7; d_gene: NA; v_gene: TRBV7-9; CDR3nt: TGTGCCAGCAGTTGGGCCGGGGTCAACTCCTACGAGCAGTACTTC; CDR3aa: CASSWAGVNSYEQYF
abundance: once; j_gene: TRBJ1-2; d_gene: TRBD1; v_gene: TRBV7-8; CDR3nt: TGTGCCAGCAGCAGAACAGGGGTTACTTCCAAAAACTATGGCTACACCTTC; CDR3aa: CASSRTGVTSKNYGYTF
abundance: NA; j_gene: TRBJ1-1; d_gene: NA; v_gene: TRBV9; CDR3nt: TGTGCCAGCAGCAGACAGAACACTGAAGCTTTCTTT; CDR3aa: CASSRQNTEAFF
abundance: NA; j_gene: TRBJ1-2; d_gene: NA; v_gene: TRBV30; CDR3nt: TGTGCCTGGAACCCCAGGGGAAACTATGGCTACACCTTC; CDR3aa: CAWNPRGNYGYTF
abundance: NA; j_gene: TRBJ2-2; d_gene: TRBD2; v_gene: TRBV10-2; CDR3nt: TGCGCCAGCAGTTTCCCACTAGCGGGGGAAACTCCTACATGGGCCGGGGAGCTGTTTTTT; CDR3aa: CASSFPLAGETPTWAGELFF
abundance: NA; j_gene: TRBJ2-7; d_gene: TRBD2; v_gene: TRBV18; CDR3nt: TGTGCCAGCTCCACAACCGGGGGGGTGAACTACGAGCAGTACTTC; CDR3aa: CASSTTGGVNYEQYF
abundance: NA; j_gene: TRBJ1-1; d_gene: NA; v_gene: TRBV6-6; CDR3nt: TGTGCCAGCACACAAGCGGGGGGCACTGAAGCTTTCTTT; CDR3aa: CASTQAGGTEAFF
abundance: NA; j_gene: TRBJ1-3; d_gene: NA; v_gene: TRBV11-2; CDR3nt: TGTGCCAGCAGCTCGGTAAACACCATATATTTT; CDR3aa: CASSSVNTIYF
abundance: once; j_gene: TRBJ1-4; d_gene: NA; v_gene: TRBV11-2; CDR3nt: TGTGCCAGCAGCCGACGGGGAAGTAAGGAAAAACTGTTTTTT; CDR3aa: CASSRRGSKEKLFF
abundance: NA; j_gene: TRBJ1-1; d_gene: NA; v_gene: TRBV4-2; CDR3nt: TGTGCCAGCAGTCTACAGAGAGAGAACACTGAAGCTTTCTTT; CDR3aa: CASSLQRENTEAFF
abundance: NA; j_gene: TRBJ2-3; d_gene: NA; v_gene: TRBV7-9; CDR3nt: TGTGCCAGCAGCCGGAGAGTCACAGATACGCAGTATTTT; CDR3aa: CASSRRVTDTQYF
abundance: NA; j_gene: TRBJ2-1; d_gene: NA; v_gene: TRBV9; CDR3nt: TGTGCCAGCAGCGTACAGCCCAATAGGGGATCCTACAATGAGCAGTTCTTC; CDR3aa: CASSVQPNRGSYNEQFF
abundance: NA; j_gene: TRBJ1-2; d_gene: NA; v_gene: TRBV4-1; CDR3nt: TGCGCCAGCAGCCAGTCTTATCGGGACATTAACTATGGCTACACCTTC; CDR3aa: CASSQSYRDINYGYTF
abundance: NA; j_gene: TRBJ2-2; d_gene: TRBD1; v_gene: TRBV18; CDR3nt: TGTGCCAGCTCACCAATGCGACAGGGGGCGGCGTCCGGGGAGCTGTTTTTT; CDR3aa: CASSPMRQGAASGELFF
abundance: NA; j_gene: TRBJ1-1; d_gene: NA; v_gene: TRBV10-3; CDR3nt: TGTGCCATCAGACCCGGGACATTGGAGAACACTGAAGCTTTCTTT; CDR3aa: CAIRPGTLENTEAFF
abundance: once; j_gene: TRBJ2-1; d_gene: NA; v_gene: TRBV30; CDR3nt: TGTGCCTGGAGTGCCGGGGTGGACAATGAGCAGTTCTTC; CDR3aa: CAWSAGVDNEQFF
abundance: NA; j_gene: TRBJ1-2; d_gene: NA; v_gene: TRBV7-2; CDR3nt: TGTGCCAGCAGCCCGGACAGTCTCTATGGCTACACCTTC; CDR3aa: CASSPDSLYGYTF